This T cell receptor beta chain came from a study of blood T cell repertoires in COVID-19. About the study: COVID-19 samples collected from the United States, Italy and Spain covered acute and convalescent phases. Nucleic acid was either cDNA or gDNA, and it came from T cells, B-cell-depleted T cells, or PBMCs.

This clone was seen a few times. V lost 1 base to trimming and J lost 3 bases, with 4 bases between them. Germline lookup yields CDR1 LNHDA and CDR2 SQIVND (reference sequence). There are 12 residues in the CDR3. In the authors' workflow: Quantification of nucleated cells was approximated via reference gene primer amplification. Produced via immunoSEQ multiplex PCR; TCRdb's table is partial and in-frame only. The D gene and trimming were derived from the DNA, and the V and J assignments and clone size from that table. The sample comprises over 10,000 clones, nearly 90% of which are singletons, and 2.6% rests with the top ten.

The sequence was collected from a human donor in a cohort sampled during active COVID-19. The chain couples TRBV19 to TRBJ2-7; D not resolved. Sample: peripheral blood. CDR3 DNA sequence: TGTGCCAGTAGTATAGGCGGCTACGAGCAGTACTTC. It codes for CASSIGGYEQYF.